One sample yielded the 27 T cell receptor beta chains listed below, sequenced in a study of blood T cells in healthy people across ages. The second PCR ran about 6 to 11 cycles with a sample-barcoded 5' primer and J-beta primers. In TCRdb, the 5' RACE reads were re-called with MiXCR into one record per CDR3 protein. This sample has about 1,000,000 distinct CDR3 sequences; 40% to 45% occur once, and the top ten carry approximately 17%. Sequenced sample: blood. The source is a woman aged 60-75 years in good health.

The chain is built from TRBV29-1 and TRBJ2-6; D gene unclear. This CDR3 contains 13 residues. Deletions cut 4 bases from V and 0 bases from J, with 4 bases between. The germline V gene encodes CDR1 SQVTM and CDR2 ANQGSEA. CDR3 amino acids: CSVADSGANVLTF. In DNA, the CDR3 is TGCAGCGTTGCTGACTCTGGGGCCAACGTCCTGACTTTC. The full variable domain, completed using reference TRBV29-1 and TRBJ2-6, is SAVISQKPSRDICQRGTSLTIQCQVDSQVTMMFWYRQQPGQSLTLIATANQGSEATYESGFVIDKFPISRPNLTFSTLTVSNMSPEDSSIYLCSVADSGANVLTFGAGSRLTVL.

CDR3 loop: CASSLGGIQYEQFF. The CDR3, as DNA: TGCGCCAGCAGCTTGGGTGGGATCCAATACGAGCAGTTCTTC. The chain has TRBV5-1 and TRBJ2-1; the D is unclear. V shed 0 bases and J shed 10 bases, with 14 bases lying between them. This CDR3 is 14 amino acids long. Germline V gives CDR1 SGHRS, CDR2 YFSETQ.

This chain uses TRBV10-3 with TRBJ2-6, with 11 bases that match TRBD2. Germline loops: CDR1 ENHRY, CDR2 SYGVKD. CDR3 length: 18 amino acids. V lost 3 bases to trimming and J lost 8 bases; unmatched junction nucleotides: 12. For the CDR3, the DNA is TGTGCCATCAGTGACGGACTAGCGGGTTCGCTGGCGACCAACGTCCTGACTTTC. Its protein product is CAISDGLAGSLATNVLTF.

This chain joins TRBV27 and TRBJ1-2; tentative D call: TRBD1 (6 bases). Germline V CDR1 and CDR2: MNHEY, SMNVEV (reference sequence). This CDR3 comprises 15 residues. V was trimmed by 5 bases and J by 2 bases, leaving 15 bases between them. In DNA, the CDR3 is TGTGCCAGCAGTCCTATACAGGGTGCGAACTATGGCTACACCTTC. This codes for CASSPIQGANYGYTF.

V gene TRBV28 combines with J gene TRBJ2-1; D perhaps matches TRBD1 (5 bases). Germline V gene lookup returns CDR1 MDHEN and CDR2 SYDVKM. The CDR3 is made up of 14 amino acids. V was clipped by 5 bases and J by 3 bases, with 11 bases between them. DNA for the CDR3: TGTGCCAGCAGTGTACTACAGGTCTACAATGAGCAGTTCTTC. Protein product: CASSVLQVYNEQFF.

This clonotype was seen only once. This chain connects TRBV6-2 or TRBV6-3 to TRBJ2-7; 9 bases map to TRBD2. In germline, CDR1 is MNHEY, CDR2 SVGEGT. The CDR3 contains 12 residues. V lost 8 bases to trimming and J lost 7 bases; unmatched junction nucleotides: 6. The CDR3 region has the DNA TGTGCCAGCGGGACTAGCCGGAGGGAGCAGTACTTC. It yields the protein CASGTSRREQYF.

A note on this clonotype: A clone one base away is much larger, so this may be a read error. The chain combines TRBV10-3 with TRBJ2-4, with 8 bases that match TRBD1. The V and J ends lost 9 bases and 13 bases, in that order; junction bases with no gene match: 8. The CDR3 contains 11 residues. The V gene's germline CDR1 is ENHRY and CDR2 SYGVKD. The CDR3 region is CAIDRGSKQYF. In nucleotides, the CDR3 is TGTGCCATTGACAGGGGTTCGAAGCAGTACTTC.

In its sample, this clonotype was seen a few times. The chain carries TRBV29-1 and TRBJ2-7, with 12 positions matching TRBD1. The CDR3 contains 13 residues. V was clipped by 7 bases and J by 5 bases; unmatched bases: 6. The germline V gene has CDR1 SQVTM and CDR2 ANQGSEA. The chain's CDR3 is CSGRDRGPDEQYF. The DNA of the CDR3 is TGCAGCGGGCGGGACAGGGGGCCAGACGAGCAGTACTTC.

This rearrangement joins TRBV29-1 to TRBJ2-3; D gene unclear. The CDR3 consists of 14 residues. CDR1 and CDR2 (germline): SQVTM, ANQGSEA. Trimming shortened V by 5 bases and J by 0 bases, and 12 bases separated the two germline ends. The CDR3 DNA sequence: TGCAGCGTTCCCCCCTACAGCAGCACAGATACGCAGTATTTT. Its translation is CSVPPYSSTDTQYF.

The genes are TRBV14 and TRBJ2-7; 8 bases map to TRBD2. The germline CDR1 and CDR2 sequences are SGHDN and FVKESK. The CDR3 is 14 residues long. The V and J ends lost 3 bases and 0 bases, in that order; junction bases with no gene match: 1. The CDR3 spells CASSQREDSYEQYF. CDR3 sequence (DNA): TGTGCCAGCAGCCAGCGGGAGGACTCCTACGAGCAGTACTTC.

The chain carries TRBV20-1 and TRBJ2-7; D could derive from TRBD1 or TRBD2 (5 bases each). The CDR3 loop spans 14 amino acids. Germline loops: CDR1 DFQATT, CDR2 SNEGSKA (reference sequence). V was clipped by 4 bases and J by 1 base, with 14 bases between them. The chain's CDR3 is CSAILRGLSYEQYF. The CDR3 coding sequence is TGCAGTGCTATACTCCGGGGCCTATCCTACGAGCAGTACTTC.

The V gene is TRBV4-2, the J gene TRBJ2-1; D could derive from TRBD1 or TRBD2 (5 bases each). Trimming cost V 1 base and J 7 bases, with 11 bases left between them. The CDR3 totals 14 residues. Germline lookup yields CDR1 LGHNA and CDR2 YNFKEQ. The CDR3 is CASSQARDGNEQFF. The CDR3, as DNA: TGTGCCAGCAGCCAAGCCCGGGACGGGAATGAGCAGTTCTTC.

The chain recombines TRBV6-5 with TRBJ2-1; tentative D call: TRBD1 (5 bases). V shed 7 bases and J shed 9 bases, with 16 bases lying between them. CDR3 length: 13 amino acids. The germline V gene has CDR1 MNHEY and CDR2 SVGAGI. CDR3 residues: CASTQTVWGEQFF. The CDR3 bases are TGTGCCAGCACTCAGACAGTTTGGGGTGAGCAGTTCTTC.

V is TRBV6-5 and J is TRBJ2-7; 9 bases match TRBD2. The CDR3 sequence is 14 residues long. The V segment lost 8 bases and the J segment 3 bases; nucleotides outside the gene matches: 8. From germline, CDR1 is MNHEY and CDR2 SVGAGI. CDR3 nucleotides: TGTGCCAGCTTCCATAGCGGGAGCATCTACGAGCAGTACTTC. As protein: CASFHSGSIYEQYF.

DNA for the CDR3: TGTGCCAGCAGCCTAATCCAGGGTAATAATTCACCCCTCCACTTT. Protein: CASSLIQGNNSPLHF. The V call is TRBV11-2, the J call TRBJ1-6; D is possibly TRBD1 (5 bases). The CDR3 length is 15 residues. CDR1 and CDR2 from the germline V gene are SGHAT and FQNNGV. Trimming stripped 5 bases from V and 5 bases from J, with 13 bases between.

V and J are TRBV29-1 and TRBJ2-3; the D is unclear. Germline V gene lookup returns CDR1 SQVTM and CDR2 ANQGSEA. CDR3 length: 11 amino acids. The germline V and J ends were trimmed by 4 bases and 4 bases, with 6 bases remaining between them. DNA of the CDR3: TGCAGCGTTGCGACTCCAGATACGCAGTATTTT. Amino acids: CSVATPDTQYF.

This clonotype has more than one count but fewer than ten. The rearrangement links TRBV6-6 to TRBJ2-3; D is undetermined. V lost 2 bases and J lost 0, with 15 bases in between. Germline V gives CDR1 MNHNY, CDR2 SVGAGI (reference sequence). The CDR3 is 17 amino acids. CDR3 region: CASSYPPTRTSTDTQYF. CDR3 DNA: TGTGCCAGCAGTTACCCACCCACCCGTACTAGCACAGATACGCAGTATTTT.

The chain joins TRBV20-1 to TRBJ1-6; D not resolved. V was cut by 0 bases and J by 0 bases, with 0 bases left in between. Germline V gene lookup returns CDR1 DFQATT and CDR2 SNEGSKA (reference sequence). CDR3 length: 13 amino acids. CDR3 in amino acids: CSARDSYNSPLHF. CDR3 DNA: TGCAGTGCTAGAGACTCCTATAATTCACCCCTCCACTTT.

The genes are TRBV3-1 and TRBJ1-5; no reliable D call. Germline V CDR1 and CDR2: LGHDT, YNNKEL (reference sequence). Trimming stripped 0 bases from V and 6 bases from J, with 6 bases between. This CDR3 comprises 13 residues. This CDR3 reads CASSQDMAQPQHF. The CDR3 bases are TGTGCCAGCAGCCAAGATATGGCTCAGCCCCAGCATTTT.

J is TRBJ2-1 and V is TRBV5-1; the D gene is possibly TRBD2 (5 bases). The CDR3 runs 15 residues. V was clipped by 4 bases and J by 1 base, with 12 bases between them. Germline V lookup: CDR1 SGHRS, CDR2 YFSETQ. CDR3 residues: CASSPGWRSYNEQFF. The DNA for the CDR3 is TGCGCCAGCAGCCCTGGATGGAGGTCCTACAATGAGCAGTTCTTC.

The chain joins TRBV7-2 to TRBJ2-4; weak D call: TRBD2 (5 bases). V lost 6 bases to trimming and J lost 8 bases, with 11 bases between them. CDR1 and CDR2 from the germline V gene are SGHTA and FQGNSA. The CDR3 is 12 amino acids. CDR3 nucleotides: TGTGCCAGCAGGGAAGCGGCAGACATTCAGTACTTC. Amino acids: CASREAADIQYF.

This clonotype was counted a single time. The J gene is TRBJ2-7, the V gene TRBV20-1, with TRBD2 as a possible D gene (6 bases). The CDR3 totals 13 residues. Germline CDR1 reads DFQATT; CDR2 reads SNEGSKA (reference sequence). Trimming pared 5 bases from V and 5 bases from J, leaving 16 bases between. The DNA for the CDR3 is TGCAGTGCTGCGGGGACTTCTGCGGACGAGCAGTACTTC. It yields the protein CSAAGTSADEQYF.

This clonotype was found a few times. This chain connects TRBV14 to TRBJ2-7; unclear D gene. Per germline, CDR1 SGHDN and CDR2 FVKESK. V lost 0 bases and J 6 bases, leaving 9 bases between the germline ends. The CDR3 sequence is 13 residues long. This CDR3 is CASSQERVSEQYF. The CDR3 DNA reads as TGTGCCAGCAGCCAAGAAAGGGTTAGCGAGCAGTACTTC.

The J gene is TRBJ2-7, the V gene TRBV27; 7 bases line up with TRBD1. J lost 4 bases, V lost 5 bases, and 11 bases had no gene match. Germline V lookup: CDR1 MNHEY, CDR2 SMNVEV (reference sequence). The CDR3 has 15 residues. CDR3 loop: CASSPQPGQRYEQYF. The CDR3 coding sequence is TGTGCCAGCAGTCCACAACCGGGACAGCGATACGAGCAGTACTTC.

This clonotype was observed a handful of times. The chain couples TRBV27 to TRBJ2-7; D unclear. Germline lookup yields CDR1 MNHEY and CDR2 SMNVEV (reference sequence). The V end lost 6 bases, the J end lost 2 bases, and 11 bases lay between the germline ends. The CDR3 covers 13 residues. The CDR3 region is CASRGSIPYEQYF. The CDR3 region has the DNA TGTGCCAGCAGGGGGTCGATTCCCTACGAGCAGTACTTC.

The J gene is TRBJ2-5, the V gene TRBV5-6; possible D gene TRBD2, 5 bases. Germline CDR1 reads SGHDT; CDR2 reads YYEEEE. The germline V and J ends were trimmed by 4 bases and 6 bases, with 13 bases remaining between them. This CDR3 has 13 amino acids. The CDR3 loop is CASSAGLQKTQYF. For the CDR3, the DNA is TGTGCCAGCAGCGCCGGACTTCAAAAGACCCAGTACTTC.

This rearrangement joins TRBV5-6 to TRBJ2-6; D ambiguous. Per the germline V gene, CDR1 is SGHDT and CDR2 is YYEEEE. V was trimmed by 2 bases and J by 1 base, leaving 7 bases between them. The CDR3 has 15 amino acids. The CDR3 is CASSFRRSGANVLTF. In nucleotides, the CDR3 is TGTGCCAGCAGCTTTCGAAGGTCTGGGGCCAACGTCCTGACTTTC.